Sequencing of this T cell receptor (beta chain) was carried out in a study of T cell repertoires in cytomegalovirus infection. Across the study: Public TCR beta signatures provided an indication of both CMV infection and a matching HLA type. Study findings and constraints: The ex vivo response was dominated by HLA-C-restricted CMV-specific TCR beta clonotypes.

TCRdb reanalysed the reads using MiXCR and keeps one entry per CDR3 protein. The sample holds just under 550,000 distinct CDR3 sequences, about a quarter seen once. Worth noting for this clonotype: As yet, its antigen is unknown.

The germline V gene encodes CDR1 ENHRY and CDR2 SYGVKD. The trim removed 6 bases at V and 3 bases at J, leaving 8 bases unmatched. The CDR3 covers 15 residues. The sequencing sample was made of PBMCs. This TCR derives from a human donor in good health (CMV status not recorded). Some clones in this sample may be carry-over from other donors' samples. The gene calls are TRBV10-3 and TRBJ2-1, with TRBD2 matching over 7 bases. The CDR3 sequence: CAISGGGSIYNEQFF. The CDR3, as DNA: TGTGCCATCAGCGGAGGCGGGAGTATCTACAATGAGCAGTTCTTC.